The 5 T cell receptor beta chains below come from one sample, sequenced in a study of T-cell reconstitution after alpha-beta-depleted transplantation in children. Preparation of the TCRbeta library was carried out with unique molecular identifiers. Each CDR3 protein is one row after TCRdb ran MiXCR on the PCR reads. The sample yields some 830,000 distinct CDR3 sequences, around 15% seen once. The sequenced sample was PBMCs, mostly from graft donor cells, obtained 360 days after TCRalphabeta/CD19-depleted stem cell transplant. The receptors derive from a male patient under 18 who had a stem cell transplant for acute lymphoblastic leukemia, so the T cells may come from the graft donor.

This clonotype was counted a few times. The V gene is TRBV25-1, the J gene TRBJ2-2; D is perhaps TRBD2 (7 bases). V was clipped by 3 bases and J by 7 bases, with 12 bases between them. The germline V gene has CDR1 MGHDK and CDR2 SYGVNS. The CDR3 runs to 14 residues. This CDR3 reads CASSDGGRGGELFF. For the CDR3, the DNA is TGTGCCAGCAGTGACGGGGGGCGGGGCGGGGAGCTGTTTTTT.

V is TRBV7-2 and J is TRBJ2-3; TRBD2 matches at 8 bases. The V and J ends lost 9 bases and 6 bases, in that order; junction bases with no gene match: 5. From germline, CDR1 is SGHTA and CDR2 FQGNSA. The CDR3 has 12 residues. The CDR3 protein is CARGGGFDTQYF. CDR3 coding DNA: TGTGCCAGGGGCGGGGGGTTCGATACGCAGTATTTT.

This clonotype has only a few counts. The chain recombines TRBV3-1 with TRBJ2-3; D might be TRBD2 (6 bases). Germline CDR1 reads LGHDT; CDR2 reads YNNKEL (reference sequence). Trimming pared 4 bases from V and 4 bases from J, leaving 15 bases between. This CDR3 is 15 amino acids long. CDR3 in amino acids: CASSPMEGPADTQYF. The CDR3 DNA sequence: TGTGCCAGCAGCCCGATGGAGGGCCCCGCAGATACGCAGTATTTT.

This chain connects TRBV7-9 to TRBJ1-2; D gene uncertain. V lost 0 bases and J lost 3, with 8 bases in between. The CDR3 sequence is 14 residues long. From germline, CDR1 is SEHNR and CDR2 FQNEAQ (reference sequence). CDR3 bases: TGTGCCAGCAGCTTAGCGGTTGGGGACTATGGCTACACCTTC. Its protein is CASSLAVGDYGYTF.

This clonotype has a handful of counts. The V gene is TRBV4-1, the J gene TRBJ2-7, with a tentative D call TRBD2 (7 bases). The CDR3 spans 16 residues. In germline, CDR1 is MGHRA, CDR2 YSYEKL. V was trimmed by 2 bases and J by 0 bases, leaving 14 bases between them. The CDR3 sequence is CASSQKGGGLSYEQYF. As DNA, the CDR3 is TGCGCCAGCAGCCAAAAGGGCGGGGGCCTCTCCTACGAGCAGTACTTC.